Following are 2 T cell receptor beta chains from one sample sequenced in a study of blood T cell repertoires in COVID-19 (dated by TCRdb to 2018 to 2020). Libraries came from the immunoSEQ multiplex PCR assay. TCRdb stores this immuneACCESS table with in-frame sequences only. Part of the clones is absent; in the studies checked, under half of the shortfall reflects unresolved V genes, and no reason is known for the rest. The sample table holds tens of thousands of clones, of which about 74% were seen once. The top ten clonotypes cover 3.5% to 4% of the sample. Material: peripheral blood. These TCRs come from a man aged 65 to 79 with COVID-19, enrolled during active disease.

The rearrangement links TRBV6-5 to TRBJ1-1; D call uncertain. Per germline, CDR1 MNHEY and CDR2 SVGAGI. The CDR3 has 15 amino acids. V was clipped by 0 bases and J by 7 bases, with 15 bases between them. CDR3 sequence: CASSYSTLPSGEAFF. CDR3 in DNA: TGTGCCAGCAGTTACTCGACACTCCCCTCCGGTGAAGCTTTCTTT.

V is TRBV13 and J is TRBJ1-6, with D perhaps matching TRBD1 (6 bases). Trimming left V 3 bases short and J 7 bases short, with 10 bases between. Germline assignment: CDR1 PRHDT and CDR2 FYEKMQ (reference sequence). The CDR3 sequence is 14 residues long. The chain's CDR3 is CASSLDRKNSPLHF. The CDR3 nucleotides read TGTGCCAGCAGCTTGGACAGAAAAAATTCACCCCTCCACTTT. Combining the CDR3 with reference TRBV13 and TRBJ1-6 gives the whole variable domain AAGVIQSPRHLIKEKRETATLKCYPIPRHDTVYWYQQGPGQDPQFLISFYEKMQSDKGSIPDRFSAQQFSDYHSELNMSSLELGDSALYFCASSLDRKNSPLHFGNGTRLTVT.